The rows below give T cell receptor beta chains drawn from one sample of a study of metastatic and nonmetastatic thyroid tumors. TCRdb redid the clone calls on the PCR reads using MiXCR. The sample includes tens of thousands of clones, approximately 20% of them seen just once. Sequences were obtained from blood. The receptors were gathered from a female donor with papillary thyroid cancer or a benign thyroid nodule (not recorded which). Some clones in this sample may be carry-over from other donors' samples. The CDR3 runs from the conserved cysteine through the conserved F or W. D genes are given only for firm matches.

cdr3_aa: CASSNRQARESQYF
v_call: TRBV6-1
d_call: -
j_call: TRBJ2-5

cdr3_aa: CASSSRYIQENQYF
v_call: TRBV12-3/TRBV12-4
d_call: -
j_call: TRBJ2-5

cdr3_aa: CASGLLGVSYEQYF
v_call: TRBV12-5
d_call: -
j_call: TRBJ2-7

cdr3_aa: CASSLRKAEGTYEQYF
v_call: TRBV5-4
d_call: -
j_call: TRBJ2-7

cdr3_aa: CASSPSGSGRSYNSPLHF
v_call: TRBV7-8
d_call: -
j_call: TRBJ1-6

cdr3_aa: CSANLAGRSSYNDQFF
v_call: TRBV20-1
d_call: TRBD2
j_call: TRBJ2-1

cdr3_aa: CASQTGGNSPLHF
v_call: TRBV6-1
d_call: TRBD1
j_call: TRBJ1-6

cdr3_aa: CASPKVPAGVRETQYF
v_call: TRBV19
d_call: TRBD2
j_call: TRBJ2-5

cdr3_aa: CASSPSIVRAYNEQFF
v_call: TRBV28
d_call: -
j_call: TRBJ2-1

cdr3_aa: CASSLRAFTGELFF
v_call: TRBV18
d_call: -
j_call: TRBJ2-2

cdr3_aa: CSARALQTIGPYEHYF
v_call: TRBV20-1
d_call: -
j_call: TRBJ2-7

cdr3_aa: CSAPPGTSGYNEQFF
v_call: TRBV20-1
d_call: TRBD2
j_call: TRBJ2-1

cdr3_aa: CASKPSSSRAQYF
v_call: TRBV27
d_call: -
j_call: TRBJ2-5

cdr3_aa: CASSSGGRRGETQYF
v_call: TRBV5-4
d_call: -
j_call: TRBJ2-5

cdr3_aa: CSVDRGGNEQYF
v_call: TRBV29-1
d_call: -
j_call: TRBJ2-7

cdr3_aa: CASSQDGTGHQPQHF
v_call: TRBV4-1
d_call: TRBD1
j_call: TRBJ1-5

cdr3_aa: CASSRLKADTQYF
v_call: TRBV6-1
d_call: -
j_call: TRBJ2-3

cdr3_aa: CASSLSPSLTRGGELFF
v_call: TRBV27
d_call: -
j_call: TRBJ2-2

cdr3_aa: CASGSGGVPNTGELFF
v_call: TRBV28
d_call: -
j_call: TRBJ2-2

cdr3_aa: CASSLGQTGNEAFF
v_call: TRBV5-1
d_call: -
j_call: TRBJ1-1

cdr3_aa: CASSQWRDNQPQHF
v_call: TRBV3-1
d_call: -
j_call: TRBJ1-5

cdr3_aa: CASRRTGPHYEQYF
v_call: TRBV6-1
d_call: TRBD1
j_call: TRBJ2-7

cdr3_aa: CASNDITNYGYTF
v_call: TRBV7-9
d_call: -
j_call: TRBJ1-2

cdr3_aa: CASSSTSGRLQYF
v_call: TRBV11-3
d_call: TRBD2
j_call: TRBJ2-7

cdr3_aa: CASSASLRRKGSYNSPLHF
v_call: TRBV4-1
d_call: -
j_call: TRBJ1-6

cdr3_aa: CASSRDRIYNEQFF
v_call: TRBV7-2
d_call: TRBD1
j_call: TRBJ2-1

cdr3_aa: CASSRSGGFGNYGYTF
v_call: TRBV2
d_call: -
j_call: TRBJ1-2

cdr3_aa: CASSPGTGVMPGNTIYF
v_call: TRBV7-3
d_call: TRBD1
j_call: TRBJ1-3

cdr3_aa: CASSFPTSGEETQYF
v_call: TRBV7-9
d_call: TRBD2
j_call: TRBJ2-5

cdr3_aa: CASSSPGRGIYGYTF
v_call: TRBV28
d_call: TRBD1
j_call: TRBJ1-2

cdr3_aa: CASSLRLVSGGELFF
v_call: TRBV13
d_call: -
j_call: TRBJ2-2

cdr3_aa: CSVSGGRSTEAFF
v_call: TRBV29-1
d_call: -
j_call: TRBJ1-1

cdr3_aa: CASSQGFSGTSGWVEQYF
v_call: TRBV4-2
d_call: TRBD2
j_call: TRBJ2-7